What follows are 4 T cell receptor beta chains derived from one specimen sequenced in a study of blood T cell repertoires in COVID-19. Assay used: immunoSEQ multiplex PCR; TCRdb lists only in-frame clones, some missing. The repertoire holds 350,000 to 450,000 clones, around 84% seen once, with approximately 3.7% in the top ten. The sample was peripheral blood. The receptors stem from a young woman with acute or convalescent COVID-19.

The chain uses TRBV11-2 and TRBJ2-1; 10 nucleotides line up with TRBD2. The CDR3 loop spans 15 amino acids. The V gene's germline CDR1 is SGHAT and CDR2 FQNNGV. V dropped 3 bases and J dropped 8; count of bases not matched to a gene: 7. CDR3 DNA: TGTGCCAGCAGCTTTCAAGCGGGGGGGCCCTATGAGCAGTTCTTC. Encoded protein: CASSFQAGGPYEQFF.

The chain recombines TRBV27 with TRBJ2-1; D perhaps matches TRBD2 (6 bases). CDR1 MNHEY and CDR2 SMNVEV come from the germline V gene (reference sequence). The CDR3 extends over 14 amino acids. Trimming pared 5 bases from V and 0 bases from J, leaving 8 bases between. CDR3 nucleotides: TGTGCCAGCAGTAGGGGAGGCTCCTACAATGAGCAGTTCTTC. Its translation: CASSRGGSYNEQFF.

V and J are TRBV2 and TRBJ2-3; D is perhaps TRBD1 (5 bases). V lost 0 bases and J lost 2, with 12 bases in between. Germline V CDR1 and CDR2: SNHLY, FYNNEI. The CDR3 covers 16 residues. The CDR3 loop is CASSEASTVYTDTQYF. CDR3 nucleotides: TGTGCCAGCAGTGAAGCGTCGACAGTTTACACAGATACGCAGTATTTT.

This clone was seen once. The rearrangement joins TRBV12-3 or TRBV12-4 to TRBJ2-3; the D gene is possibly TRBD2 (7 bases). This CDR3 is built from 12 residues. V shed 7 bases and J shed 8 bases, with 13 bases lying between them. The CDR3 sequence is CASMGGGGTQYF. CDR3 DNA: TGTGCCAGCATGGGGGGCGGGGGTACGCAGTATTTT.